In this sample, the clone carrying this TCR beta chain turned up a few times. The sample belongs to a study of early T cells in non-severe SARS-CoV-2 infection. Background on the study: Sequencing targeted bulk RNA from unsorted whole blood, leaving chains unpaired.

Unique molecular identifiers (one per individual cDNA molecule) were attached. TCRdb re-called the 5' RACE reads through MiXCR, storing one row per CDR3 protein. The repertoire has roughly 110,000 distinct CDR3 sequences, 8.5% to 14% of them found once; the top ten carry about 8%. Per germline, CDR1 MRHNA and CDR2 SNTAGT. V was clipped by 3 bases and J by 6 bases, with 9 bases between them. CDR3 length: 13 amino acids. This clonotype was obtained from an adult who was a healthcare worker with PCR-confirmed SARS-CoV-2 infection or an uninfected control (not recorded which). Sequencing was performed on whole blood. The rearrangement joins TRBV6-4 to TRBJ2-1, with a tentative D call TRBD1 (6 bases). CDR3 region: CASSESRGNEQFF. In nucleotides, the CDR3 is TGTGCCAGCAGTGAAAGCAGGGGCAATGAGCAGTTCTTC.